Sequencing of this T cell receptor (beta chain) was carried out in a study of technical replicates of blood from several donors. Germline V CDR1 and CDR2: SGHAT, FQNNGV. The CDR3 loop spans 17 amino acids. Losses at the gene ends were 5 bases for V and 5 bases for J; bases not matched to a gene: 14. This clone was found once. Repertoires were generated with immunoSEQ multiplex PCR, while TCRdb's copy carries only in-frame clones and drops some. The data show tens of thousands of clones, 96% seen once. Input material: T cells isolated from PBMCs. The clonotype was recovered from a human donor in good health. This chain uses TRBV11-2 with TRBJ1-1; the match to TRBD1 covers 10 bases. The CDR3 is CASSPIPDRGRNTEAFF. The CDR3 nucleotides are TGTGCCAGCAGCCCCATCCCGGACAGGGGGAGGAATACTGAAGCTTTCTTT.